This TCR beta chain was obtained from a study of identical twins. General study results and limits: In monozygotic twins, models underestimated the sharing of out-of-frame TCR alpha. Weaker excess sharing between twins was seen in beta out-of-frame sequences.

MiXCR, run by TCRdb on the 5' RACE reads, gives a single entry per CDR3 protein. Altogether 460,000 or so distinct CDR3 sequences are present, about 14% being singletons, with the ten largest covering approximately 0.52%. In its sample, this clonotype was seen many times. Its antigen is unidentified. The CDR3 has 13 amino acids. Per germline, CDR1 MDHEN and CDR2 SYDVKM. Trimming removed 5 bases from V and 5 bases from J, with 13 bases in between. This sample was also put to use in a study of yellow fever vaccine responses in identical twins.

This chain connects TRBV28 to TRBJ2-7; a weak D match, TRBD1 (6 bases). The source of this sequence is a young woman in good health. The specimen sequenced was CD4+ T cells sorted from blood. CDR3 DNA sequence: TGTGCCAGCAGTCCGCCAGGGGATCACGAGCAGTACTTC. Its protein product is CASSPPGDHEQYF.